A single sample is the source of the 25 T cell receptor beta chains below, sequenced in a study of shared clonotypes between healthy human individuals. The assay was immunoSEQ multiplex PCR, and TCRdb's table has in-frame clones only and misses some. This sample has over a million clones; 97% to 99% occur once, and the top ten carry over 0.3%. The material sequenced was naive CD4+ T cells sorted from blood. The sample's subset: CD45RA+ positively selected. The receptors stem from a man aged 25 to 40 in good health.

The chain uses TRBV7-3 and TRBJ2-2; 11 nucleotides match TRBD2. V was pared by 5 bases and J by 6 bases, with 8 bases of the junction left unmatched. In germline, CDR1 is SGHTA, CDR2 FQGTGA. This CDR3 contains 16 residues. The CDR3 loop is CASSTPSGRLAGELFF. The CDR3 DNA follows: TGTGCCAGCAGCACCCCTAGCGGGAGGTTAGCCGGGGAGCTGTTTTTT.

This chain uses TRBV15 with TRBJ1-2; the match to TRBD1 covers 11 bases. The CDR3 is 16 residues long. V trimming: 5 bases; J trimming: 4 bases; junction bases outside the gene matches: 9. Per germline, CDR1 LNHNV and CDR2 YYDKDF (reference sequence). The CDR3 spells CATSPGTGGRSYGYTF. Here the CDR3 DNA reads TGTGCCACCAGCCCCGGGACAGGGGGTCGTTCCTATGGCTACACCTTC.

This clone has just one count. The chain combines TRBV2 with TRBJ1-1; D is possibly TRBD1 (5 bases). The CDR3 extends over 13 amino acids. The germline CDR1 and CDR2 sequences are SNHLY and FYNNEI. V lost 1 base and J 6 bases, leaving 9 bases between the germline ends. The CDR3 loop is CASSEGGVSEAFF. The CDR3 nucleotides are TGTGCCAGCAGTGAAGGGGGCGTCTCTGAAGCTTTCTTT.

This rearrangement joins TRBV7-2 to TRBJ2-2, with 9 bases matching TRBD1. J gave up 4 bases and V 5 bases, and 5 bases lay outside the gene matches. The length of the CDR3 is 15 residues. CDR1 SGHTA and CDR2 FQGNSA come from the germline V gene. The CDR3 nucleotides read TGTGCCAGCAGCCGGGACAGGGCGGCCACCGGGGAGCTGTTTTTT. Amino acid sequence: CASSRDRAATGELFF. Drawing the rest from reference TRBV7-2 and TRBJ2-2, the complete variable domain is GAGVSQSPSNKVTEKGKDVELRCDPISGHTALYWYRQSLGQGLEFLIYFQGNSAPDKSGLPSDRFSAERTGGSVSTLTIQRTQQEDSAVYLCASSRDRAATGELFFGEGSRLTVL.

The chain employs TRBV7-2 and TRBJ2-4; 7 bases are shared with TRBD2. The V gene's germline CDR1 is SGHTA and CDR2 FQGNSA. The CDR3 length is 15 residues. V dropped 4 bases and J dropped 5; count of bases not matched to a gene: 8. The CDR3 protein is CASSSKRDYQNIQYF. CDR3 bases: TGTGCCAGCAGCTCAAAGAGGGACTACCAAAACATTCAGTACTTC.

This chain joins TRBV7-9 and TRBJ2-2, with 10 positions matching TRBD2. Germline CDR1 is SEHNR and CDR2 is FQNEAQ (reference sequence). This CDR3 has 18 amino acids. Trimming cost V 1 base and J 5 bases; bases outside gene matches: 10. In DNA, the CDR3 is TGTGCCAGCAGCTTAGGACTAGCGGGTCCCTTTGGGACCGGGGAGCTGTTTTTT. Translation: CASSLGLAGPFGTGELFF. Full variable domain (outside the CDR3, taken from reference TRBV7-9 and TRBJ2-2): DTGVSQNPRHKITKRGQNVTFRCDPISEHNRLYWYRQTLGQGPEFLTYFQNEAQLEKSRLLSDRFSAERPKGSFSTLEIQRTEQGDSAMYLCASSLGLAGPFGTGELFFGEGSRLTVL.

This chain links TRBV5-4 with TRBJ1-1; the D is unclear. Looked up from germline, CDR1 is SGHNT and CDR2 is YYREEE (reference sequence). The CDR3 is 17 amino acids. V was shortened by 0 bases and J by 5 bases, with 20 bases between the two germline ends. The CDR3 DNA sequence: TGTGCCAGCAGCTTGGAGAAGAAGAGGGCAGCTGGGACTGAAGCTTTCTTT. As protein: CASSLEKKRAAGTEAFF.

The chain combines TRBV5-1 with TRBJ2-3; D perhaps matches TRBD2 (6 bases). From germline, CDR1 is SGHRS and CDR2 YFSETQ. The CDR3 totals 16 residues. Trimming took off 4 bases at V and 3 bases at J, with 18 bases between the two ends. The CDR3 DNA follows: TGCGCCAGCAGCCCACGTTTCGGGAGTTTTACAGATACGCAGTATTTT. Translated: CASSPRFGSFTDTQYF.

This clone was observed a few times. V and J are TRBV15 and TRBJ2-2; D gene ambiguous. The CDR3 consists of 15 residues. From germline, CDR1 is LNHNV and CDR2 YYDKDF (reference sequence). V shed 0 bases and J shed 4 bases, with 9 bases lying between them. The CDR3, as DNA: TGTGCCACCAGCAGAGATTTTGGGGTCACCGGGGAGCTGTTTTTT. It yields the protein CATSRDFGVTGELFF.

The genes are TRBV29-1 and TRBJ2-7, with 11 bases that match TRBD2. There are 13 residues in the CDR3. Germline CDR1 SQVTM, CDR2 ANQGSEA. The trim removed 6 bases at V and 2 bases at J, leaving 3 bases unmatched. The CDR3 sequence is CSVPGLAAYEQYF. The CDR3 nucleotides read TGCAGCGTCCCGGGACTAGCGGCCTACGAGCAGTACTTC.

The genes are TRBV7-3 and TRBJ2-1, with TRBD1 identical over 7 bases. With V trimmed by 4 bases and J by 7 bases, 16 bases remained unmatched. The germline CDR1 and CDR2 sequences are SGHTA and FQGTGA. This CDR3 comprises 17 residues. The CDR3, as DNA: TGTGCCAGCAGCTCCCCCAGAGGGACAGCAAGACCAAATGAGCAGTTCTTC. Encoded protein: CASSSPRGTARPNEQFF.

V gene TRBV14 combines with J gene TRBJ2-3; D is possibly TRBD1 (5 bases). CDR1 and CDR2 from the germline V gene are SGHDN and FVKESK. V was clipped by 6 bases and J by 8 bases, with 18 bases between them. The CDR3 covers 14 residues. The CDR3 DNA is TGTGCCAGCAGTGTGGCCTCACAGGCGGCTACGCAGTATTTT. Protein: CASSVASQAATQYF.

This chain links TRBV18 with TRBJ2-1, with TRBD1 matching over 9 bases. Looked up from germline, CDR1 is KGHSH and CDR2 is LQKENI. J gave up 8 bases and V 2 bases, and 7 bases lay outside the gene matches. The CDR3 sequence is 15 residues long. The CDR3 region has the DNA TGTGCCAGCTCACCATCGGGACAGGGTAACTATGAGCAGTTCTTC. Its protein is CASSPSGQGNYEQFF.

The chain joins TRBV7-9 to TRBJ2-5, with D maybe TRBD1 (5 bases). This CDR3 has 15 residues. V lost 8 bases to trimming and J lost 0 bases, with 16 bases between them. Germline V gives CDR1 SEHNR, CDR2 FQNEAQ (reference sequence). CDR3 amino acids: CASGRASRNQETQYF. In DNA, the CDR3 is TGTGCCAGCGGCAGGGCATCCAGGAACCAAGAGACCCAGTACTTC.

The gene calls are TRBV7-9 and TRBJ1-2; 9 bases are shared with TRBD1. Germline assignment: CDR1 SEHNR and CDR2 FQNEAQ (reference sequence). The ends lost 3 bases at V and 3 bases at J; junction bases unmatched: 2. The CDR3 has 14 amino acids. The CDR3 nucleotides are TGTGCCAGCAGCTTGGGACAGGGCCACTATGGCTACACCTTC. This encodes CASSLGQGHYGYTF.

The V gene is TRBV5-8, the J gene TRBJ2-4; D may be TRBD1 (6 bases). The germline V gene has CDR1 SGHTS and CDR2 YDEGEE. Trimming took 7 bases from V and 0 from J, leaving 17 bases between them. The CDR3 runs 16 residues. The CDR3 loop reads CASLLRQELAKNIQYF. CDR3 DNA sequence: TGTGCCAGCTTACTGCGACAGGAACTAGCCAAAAACATTCAGTACTTC.

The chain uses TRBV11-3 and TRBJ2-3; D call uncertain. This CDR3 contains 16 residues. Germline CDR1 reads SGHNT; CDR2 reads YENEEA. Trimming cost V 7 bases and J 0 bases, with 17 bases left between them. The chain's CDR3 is CASTTRDLSSTDTQYF. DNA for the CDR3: TGTGCCAGCACCACCCGCGACCTTTCCAGCACAGATACGCAGTATTTT.

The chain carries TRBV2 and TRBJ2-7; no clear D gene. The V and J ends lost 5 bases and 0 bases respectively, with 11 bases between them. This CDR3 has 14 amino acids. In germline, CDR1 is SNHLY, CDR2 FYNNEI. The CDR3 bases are TGTGCCAGCAGTCGGGCACCCCCCTCCTACGAGCAGTACTTC. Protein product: CASSRAPPSYEQYF.

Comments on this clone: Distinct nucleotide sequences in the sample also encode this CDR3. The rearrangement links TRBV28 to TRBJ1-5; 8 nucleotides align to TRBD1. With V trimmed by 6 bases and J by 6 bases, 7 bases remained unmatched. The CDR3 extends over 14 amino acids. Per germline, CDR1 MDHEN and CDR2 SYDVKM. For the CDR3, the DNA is TGTGCCAGCAGCTCAACAGGGGGTTTTCAGCCCCAGCATTTT. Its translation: CASSSTGGFQPQHF.

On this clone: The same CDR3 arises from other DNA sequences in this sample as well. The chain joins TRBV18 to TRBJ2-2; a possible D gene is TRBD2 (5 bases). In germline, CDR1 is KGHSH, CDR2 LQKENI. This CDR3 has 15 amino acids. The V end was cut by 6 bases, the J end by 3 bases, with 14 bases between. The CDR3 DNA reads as TGTGCCAGCTCCCTAGTGAAGGGAGACACCGGGGAGCTGTTTTTT. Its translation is CASSLVKGDTGELFF.

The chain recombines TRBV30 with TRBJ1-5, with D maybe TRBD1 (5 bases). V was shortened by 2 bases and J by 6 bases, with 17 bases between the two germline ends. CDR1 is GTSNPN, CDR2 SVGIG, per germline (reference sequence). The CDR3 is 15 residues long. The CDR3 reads CAWSPPGPRGQPQHF. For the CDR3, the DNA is TGTGCCTGGAGTCCACCGGGACCGAGGGGTCAGCCCCAGCATTTT.

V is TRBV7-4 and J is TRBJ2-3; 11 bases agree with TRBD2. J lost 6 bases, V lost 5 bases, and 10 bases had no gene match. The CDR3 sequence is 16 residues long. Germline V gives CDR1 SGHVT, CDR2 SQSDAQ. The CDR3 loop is CASSIPGTSGGDTQYF. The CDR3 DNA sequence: TGTGCCAGCAGCATTCCCGGGACTAGCGGTGGTGATACGCAGTATTTT.

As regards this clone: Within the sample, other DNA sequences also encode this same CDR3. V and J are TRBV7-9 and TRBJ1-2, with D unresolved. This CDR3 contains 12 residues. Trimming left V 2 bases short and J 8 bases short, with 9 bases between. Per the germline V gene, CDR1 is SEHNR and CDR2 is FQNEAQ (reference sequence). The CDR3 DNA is TGTGCCAGCAGCTTAAGTAGTGGCGGCTACACCTTC. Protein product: CASSLSSGGYTF.

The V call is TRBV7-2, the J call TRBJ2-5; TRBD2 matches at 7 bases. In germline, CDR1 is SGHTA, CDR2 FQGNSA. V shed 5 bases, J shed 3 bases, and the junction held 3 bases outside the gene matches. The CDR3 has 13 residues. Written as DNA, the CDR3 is TGTGCCAGCAGCCCGAGCGGGGAAGAGACCCAGTACTTC. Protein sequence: CASSPSGEETQYF.

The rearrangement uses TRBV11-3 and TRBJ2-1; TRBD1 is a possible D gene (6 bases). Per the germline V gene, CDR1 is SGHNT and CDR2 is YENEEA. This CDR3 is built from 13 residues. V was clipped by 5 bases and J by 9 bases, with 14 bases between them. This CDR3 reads CASSTSGTPEQFF. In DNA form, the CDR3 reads TGTGCCAGCAGCACCTCCGGGACACCTGAGCAGTTCTTC.